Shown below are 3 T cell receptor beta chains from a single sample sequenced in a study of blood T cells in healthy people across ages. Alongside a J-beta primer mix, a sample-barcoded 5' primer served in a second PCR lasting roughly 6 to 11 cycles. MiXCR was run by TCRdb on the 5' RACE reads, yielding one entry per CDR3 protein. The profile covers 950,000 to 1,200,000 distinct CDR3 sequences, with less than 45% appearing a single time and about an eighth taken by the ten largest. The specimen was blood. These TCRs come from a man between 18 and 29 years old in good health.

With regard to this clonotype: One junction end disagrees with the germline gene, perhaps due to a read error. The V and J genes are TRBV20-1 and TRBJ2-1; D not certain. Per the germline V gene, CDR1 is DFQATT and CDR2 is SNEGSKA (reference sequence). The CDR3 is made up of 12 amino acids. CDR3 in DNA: TGCAGTGCTAGCCGGGCCTACAAGGAGCAGTTCTTC. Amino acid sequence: CSASRAYKEQFF.

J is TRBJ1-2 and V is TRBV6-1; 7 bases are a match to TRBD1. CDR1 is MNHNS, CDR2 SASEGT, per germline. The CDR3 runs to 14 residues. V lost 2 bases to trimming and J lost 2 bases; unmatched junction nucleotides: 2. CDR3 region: CASSETQGNYGYTF. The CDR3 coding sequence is TGTGCCAGCAGTGAAACACAGGGGAACTATGGCTACACCTTC.

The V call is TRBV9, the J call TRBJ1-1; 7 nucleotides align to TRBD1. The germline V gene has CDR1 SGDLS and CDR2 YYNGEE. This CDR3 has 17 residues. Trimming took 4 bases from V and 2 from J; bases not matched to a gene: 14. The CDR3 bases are TGTGCCAGCAGCCCCGAGGGAGGGGGCTTGGTAAACACTGAAGCTTTCTTT. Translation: CASSPEGGGLVNTEAFF.